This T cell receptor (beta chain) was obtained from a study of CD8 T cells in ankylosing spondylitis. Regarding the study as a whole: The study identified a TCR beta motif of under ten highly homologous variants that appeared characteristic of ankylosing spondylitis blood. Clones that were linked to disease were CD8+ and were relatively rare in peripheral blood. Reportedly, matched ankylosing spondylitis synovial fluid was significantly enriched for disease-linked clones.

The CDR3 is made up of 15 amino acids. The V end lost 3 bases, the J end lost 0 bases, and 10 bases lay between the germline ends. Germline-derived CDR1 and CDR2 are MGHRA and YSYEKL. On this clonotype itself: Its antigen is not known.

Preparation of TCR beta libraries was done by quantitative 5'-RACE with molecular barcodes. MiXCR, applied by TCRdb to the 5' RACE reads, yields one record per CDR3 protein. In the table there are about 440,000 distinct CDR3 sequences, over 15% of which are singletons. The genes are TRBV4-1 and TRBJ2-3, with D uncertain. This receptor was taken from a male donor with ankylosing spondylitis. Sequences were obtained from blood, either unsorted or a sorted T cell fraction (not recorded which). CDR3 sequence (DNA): TGCGCCAGCAGCCAGGACCCCCGGAGCACAGATACGCAGTATTTT. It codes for CASSQDPRSTDTQYF.